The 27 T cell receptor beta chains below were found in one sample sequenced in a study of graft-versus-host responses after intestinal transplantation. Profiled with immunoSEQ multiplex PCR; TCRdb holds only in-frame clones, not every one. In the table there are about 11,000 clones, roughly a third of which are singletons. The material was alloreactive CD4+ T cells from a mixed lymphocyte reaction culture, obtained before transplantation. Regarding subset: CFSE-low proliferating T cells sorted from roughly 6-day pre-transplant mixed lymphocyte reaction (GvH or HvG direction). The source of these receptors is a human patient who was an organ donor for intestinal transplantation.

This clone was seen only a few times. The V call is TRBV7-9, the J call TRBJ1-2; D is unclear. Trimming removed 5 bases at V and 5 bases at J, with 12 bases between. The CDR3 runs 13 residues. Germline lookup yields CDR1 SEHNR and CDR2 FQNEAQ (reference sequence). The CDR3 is CASSQQSGYGYTF. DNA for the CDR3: TGTGCCAGCAGCCAACAGAGTGGATATGGCTACACCTTC.

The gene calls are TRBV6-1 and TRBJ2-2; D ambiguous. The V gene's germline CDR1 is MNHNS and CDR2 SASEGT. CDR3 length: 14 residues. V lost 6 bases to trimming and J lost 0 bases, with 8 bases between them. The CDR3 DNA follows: TGTGCCAGCAGAAGTACAGCGAACACCGGGGAGCTGTTTTTT. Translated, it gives CASRSTANTGELFF.

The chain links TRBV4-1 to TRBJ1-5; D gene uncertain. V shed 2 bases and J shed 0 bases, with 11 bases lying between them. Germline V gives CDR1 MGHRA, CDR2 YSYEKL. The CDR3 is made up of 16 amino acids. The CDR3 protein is CASSQQTGISNQPQHF. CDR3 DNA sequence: TGCGCCAGCAGCCAACAAACGGGGATTAGCAATCAGCCCCAGCATTTT.

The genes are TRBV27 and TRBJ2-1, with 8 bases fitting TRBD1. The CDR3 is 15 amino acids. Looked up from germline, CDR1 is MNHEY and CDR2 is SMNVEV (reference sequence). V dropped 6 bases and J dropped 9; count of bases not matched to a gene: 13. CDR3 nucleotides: TGTGCCAGCAGACCCAATCAGATACAGGGGGTTGAGCAGTTCTTC. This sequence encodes CASRPNQIQGVEQFF.

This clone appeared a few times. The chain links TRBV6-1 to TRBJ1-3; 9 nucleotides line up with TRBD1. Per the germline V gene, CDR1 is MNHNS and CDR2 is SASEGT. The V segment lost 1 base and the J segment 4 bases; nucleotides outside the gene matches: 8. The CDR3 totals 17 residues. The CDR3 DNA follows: TGTGCCAGCAGTGAAGAAAAGGGACAGGGTTCAGGAAACACCATATATTTT. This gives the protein CASSEEKGQGSGNTIYF.

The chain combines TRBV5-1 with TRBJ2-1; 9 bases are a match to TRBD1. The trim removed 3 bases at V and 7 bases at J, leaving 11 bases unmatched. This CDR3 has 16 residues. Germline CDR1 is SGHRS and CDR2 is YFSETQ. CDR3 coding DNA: TGCGCCAGCAGCTCGGGACAGGGATCGGGGCTAAATGAGCAGTTCTTC. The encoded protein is CASSSGQGSGLNEQFF.

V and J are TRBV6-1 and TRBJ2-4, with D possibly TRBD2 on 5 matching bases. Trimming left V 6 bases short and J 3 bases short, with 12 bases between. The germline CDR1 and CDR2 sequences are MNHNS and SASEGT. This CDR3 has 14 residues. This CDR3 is CASREVHGKNIQYF. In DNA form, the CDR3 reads TGTGCCAGCAGGGAGGTCCATGGCAAAAACATTCAGTACTTC.

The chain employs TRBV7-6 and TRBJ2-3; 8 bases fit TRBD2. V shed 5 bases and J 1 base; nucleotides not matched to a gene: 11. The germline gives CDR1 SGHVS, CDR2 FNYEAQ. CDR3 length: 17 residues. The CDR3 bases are TGTGCCAGCAGCCCCCTTACGGGGGGGCAAGGCACAGATACGCAGTATTTT. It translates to CASSPLTGGQGTDTQYF. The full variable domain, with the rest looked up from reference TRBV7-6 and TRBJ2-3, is GAGVSQSPRYKVTKRGQDVALRCDPISGHVSLYWYRQALGQGPEFLTYFNYEAQQDKSGLPNDRFSAERPEGSISTLTIQRTEQRDSAMYRCASSPLTGGQGTDTQYFGPGTRLTVL.

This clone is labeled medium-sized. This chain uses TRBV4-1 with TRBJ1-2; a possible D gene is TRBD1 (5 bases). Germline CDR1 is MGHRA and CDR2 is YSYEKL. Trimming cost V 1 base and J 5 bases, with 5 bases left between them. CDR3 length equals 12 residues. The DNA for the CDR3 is TGCGCCAGCAGCCAAGGGACATATGGCTACACCTTC. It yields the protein CASSQGTYGYTF.

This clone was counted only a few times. The CDR3 bases are TGTGCCAGCAGCCGGGCCCAGGGTATGAACACTGAAGCTTTCTTT. It specifies CASSRAQGMNTEAFF. The V gene is TRBV5-4, the J gene TRBJ1-1, with D maybe TRBD1 (5 bases). This CDR3 spans 15 amino acids. Germline CDR1 SGHNT, CDR2 YYREEE (reference sequence). V was clipped by 4 bases and J by 0 bases, with 13 bases between them. The full variable domain, in which reference TRBV5-4 and TRBJ1-1 provide the parts outside the CDR3, is ETGVTQSPTHLIKTRGQQVTLRCSSQSGHNTVSWYQQALGQGPQFIFQYYREEENGRGNFPPRFSGLQFPNYSSELNVNALELDDSALYLCASSRAQGMNTEAFFGQGTRLTVV.

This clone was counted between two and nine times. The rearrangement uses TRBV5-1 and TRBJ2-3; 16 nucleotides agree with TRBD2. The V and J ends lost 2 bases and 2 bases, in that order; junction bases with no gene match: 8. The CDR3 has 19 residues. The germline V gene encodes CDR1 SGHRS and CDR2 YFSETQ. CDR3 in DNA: TGCGCCAGCAGCTTCCTGCCGGGACTAGCGGGGGGGATCACAGATACGCAGTATTTT. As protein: CASSFLPGLAGGITDTQYF.

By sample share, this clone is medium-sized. CDR3: CASSPGGGGSPLHF. The CDR3 coding sequence is TGTGCCAGCAGCCCTGGGGGGGGTGGATCACCCCTCCACTTT. The chain employs TRBV28 and TRBJ1-6, with D possibly matching TRBD1 (5 bases). The CDR3 is 14 amino acids. With 6 bases removed from V and 10 bases from J, the gap between germline ends came to 16 bases. The germline V gene has CDR1 MDHEN and CDR2 SYDVKM. Filled out from reference TRBV28 and TRBJ1-6, the complete variable domain reads DVKVTQSSRYLVKRTGEKVFLECVQDMDHENMFWYRQDPGLGLRLIYFSYDVKMKEKGDIPEGYSVSREKKERFSLILESASTNQTSMYLCASSPGGGGSPLHFGNGTRLTVT.

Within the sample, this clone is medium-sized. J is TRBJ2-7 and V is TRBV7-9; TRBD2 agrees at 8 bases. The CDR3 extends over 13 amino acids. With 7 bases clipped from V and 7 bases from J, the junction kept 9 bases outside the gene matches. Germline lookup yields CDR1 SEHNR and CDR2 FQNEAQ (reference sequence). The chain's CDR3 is CASTRTSSLEQYF. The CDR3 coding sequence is TGTGCCAGCACCCGGACTAGCTCCTTGGAGCAGTACTTC.

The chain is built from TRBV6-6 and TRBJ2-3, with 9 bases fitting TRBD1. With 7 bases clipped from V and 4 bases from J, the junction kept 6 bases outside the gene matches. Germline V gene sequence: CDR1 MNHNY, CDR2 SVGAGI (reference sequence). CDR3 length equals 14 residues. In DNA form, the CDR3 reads TGTGCCAGCAATAGGGGACAGGGATCAGATACGCAGTATTTT. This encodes CASNRGQGSDTQYF.

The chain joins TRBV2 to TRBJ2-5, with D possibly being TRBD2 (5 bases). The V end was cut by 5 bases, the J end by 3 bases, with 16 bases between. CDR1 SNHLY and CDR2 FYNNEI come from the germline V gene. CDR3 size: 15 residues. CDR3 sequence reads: CASSLFGTGEETQYF. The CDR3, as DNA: TGTGCCAGCAGTCTCTTTGGAACCGGGGAAGAGACCCAGTACTTC.

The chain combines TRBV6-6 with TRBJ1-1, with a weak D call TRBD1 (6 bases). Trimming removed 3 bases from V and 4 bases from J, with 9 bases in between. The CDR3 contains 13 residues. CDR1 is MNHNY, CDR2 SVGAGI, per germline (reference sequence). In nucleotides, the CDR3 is TGTGCCAGCAGTTATCACAGGGCCACTGAAGCTTTCTTT. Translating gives CASSYHRATEAFF.

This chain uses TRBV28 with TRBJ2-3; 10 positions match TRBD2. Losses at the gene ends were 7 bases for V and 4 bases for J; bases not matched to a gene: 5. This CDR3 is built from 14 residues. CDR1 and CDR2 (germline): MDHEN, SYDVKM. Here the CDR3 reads CASTSGGGPDTQYF. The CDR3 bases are TGTGCCAGCACAAGCGGGGGGGGCCCAGATACGCAGTATTTT.

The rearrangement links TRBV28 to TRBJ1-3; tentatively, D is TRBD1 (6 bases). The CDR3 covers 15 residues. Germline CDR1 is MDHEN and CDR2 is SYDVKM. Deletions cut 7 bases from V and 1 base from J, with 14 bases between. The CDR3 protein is CASIKRGSSGNTIYF. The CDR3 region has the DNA TGTGCCAGCATCAAAAGGGGGAGTTCTGGAAACACCATATATTTT.

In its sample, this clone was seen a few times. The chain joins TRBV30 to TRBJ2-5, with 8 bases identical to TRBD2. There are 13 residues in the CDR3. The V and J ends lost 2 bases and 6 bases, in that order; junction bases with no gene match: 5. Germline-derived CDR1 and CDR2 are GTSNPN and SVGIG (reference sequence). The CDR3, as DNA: TGTGCCTGGAGTAACGGGGGGGGGAAGACCCAGTACTTC. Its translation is CAWSNGGGKTQYF.

CDR3 amino acids: CSVSPGDRGQTQYF. CDR3 nucleotides: TGCAGCGTCTCCCCCGGGGACAGGGGGCAGACCCAGTACTTC. The chain has TRBV29-1 and TRBJ2-5; 12 nucleotides line up with TRBD1. V trimming: 6 bases; J trimming: 6 bases; junction bases outside the gene matches: 8. CDR1 is SQVTM and CDR2 is ANQGSEA in the germline V gene. The CDR3 covers 14 residues.

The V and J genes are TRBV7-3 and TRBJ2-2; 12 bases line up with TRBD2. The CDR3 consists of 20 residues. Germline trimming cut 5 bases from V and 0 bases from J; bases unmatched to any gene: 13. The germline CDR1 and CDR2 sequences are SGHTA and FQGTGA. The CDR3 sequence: CASSPKPLLAGGTNTGELFF. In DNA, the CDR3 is TGTGCCAGCAGCCCTAAACCCCTACTAGCGGGGGGCACGAACACCGGGGAGCTGTTTTTT.

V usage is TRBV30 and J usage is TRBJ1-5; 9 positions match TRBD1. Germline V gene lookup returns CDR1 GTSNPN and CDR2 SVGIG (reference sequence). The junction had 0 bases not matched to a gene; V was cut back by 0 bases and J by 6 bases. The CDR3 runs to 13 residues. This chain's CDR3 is CAWSVQGAQPQHF. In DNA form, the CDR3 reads TGTGCCTGGAGTGTACAGGGGGCTCAGCCCCAGCATTTT.

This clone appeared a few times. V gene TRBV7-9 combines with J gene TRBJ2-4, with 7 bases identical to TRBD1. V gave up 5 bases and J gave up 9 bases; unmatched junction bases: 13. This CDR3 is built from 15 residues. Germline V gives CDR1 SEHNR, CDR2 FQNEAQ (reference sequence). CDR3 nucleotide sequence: TGTGCCAGCAGCCCGTCGGGGACAGCCGTCTCCATTCAGTACTTC. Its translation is CASSPSGTAVSIQYF. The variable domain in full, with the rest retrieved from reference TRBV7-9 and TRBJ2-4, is DTGVSQNPRHKITKRGQNVTFRCDPISEHNRLYWYRQTLGQGPEFLTYFQNEAQLEKSRLLSDRFSAERPKGSFSTLEIQRTEQGDSAMYLCASSPSGTAVSIQYFGAGTRLSVL.

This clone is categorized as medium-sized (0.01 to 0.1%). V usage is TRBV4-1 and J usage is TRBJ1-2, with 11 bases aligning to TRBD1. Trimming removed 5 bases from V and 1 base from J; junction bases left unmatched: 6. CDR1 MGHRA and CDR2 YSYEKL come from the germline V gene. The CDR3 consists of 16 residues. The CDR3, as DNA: TGCGCCAGCAGCGACGGACAGGGGGCGCTTAACTATGGCTACACCTTC. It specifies CASSDGQGALNYGYTF.

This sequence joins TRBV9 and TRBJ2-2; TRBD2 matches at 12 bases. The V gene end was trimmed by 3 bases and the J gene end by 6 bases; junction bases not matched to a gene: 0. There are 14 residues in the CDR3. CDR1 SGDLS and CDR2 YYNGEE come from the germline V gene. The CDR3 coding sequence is TGTGCCAGCAGCGGACTAGCGGGGGCCGGGGAGCTGTTTTTT. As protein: CASSGLAGAGELFF.

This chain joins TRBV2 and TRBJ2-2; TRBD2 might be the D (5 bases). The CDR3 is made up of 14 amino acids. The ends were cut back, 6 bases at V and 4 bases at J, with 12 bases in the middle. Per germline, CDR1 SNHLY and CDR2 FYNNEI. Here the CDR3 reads CASSPGKITGELFF. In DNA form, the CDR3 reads TGTGCCAGCAGCCCCGGGAAAATCACCGGGGAGCTGTTTTTT.

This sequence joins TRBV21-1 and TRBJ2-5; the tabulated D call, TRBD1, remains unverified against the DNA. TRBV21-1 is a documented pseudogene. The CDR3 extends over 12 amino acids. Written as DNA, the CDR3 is TGTGCCAGCGGATACAGTAGGGAGACCCAGTACTTC. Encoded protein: CASGYSRETQYF.